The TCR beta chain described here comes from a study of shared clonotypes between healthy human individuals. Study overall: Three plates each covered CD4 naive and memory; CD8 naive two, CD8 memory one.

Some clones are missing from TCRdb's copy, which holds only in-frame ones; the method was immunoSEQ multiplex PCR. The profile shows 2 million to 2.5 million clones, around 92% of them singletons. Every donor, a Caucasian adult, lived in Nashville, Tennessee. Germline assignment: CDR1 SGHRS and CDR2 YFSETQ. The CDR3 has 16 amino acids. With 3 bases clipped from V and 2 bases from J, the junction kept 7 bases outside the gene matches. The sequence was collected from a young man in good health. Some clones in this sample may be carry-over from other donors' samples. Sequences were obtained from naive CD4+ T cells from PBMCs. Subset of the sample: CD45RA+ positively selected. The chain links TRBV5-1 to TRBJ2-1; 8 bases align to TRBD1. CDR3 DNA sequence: TGCGCCAGCAGCTCTAATGGACAGGGCGCCTACAATGAGCAGTTCTTC. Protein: CASSSNGQGAYNEQFF.